What follows are 22 T cell receptor beta chains derived from one specimen sequenced in a study of blood T cell repertoires in COVID-19 (TCRdb year 2020). The library relied on the immunoSEQ multiplex PCR assay. Imported from immuneACCESS, the table was reduced by TCRdb to in-frame sequences with V and J called. These copies leave out some clones; in studies compared against another copy, an unresolved V gene accounts for under half, and the cause of the remainder is not known. Present in this sample are about 200,000 clones, 89% of which were seen just once. The ten largest clonotypes hold about 8.8% of the sample. The sequenced sample consisted of PBMCs or T cells enriched from blood (not recorded which). The receptor set was obtained from a woman aged 18-35 years who had recovered from COVID-19.

The chain uses TRBV27 and TRBJ2-1; 8 bases match TRBD1. V gave up 6 bases and J gave up 4 bases; unmatched junction bases: 14. This CDR3 spans 17 amino acids. Germline CDR1 is MNHEY and CDR2 is SMNVEV (reference sequence). As DNA, the CDR3 is TGTGCCAGCAGCGAACTTCCGGGACAGGCTATATACAATGAGCAGTTCTTC. It translates to CASSELPGQAIYNEQFF.

The chain links TRBV28 to TRBJ1-2, with D possibly matching TRBD1 (5 bases). Germline values: CDR1 MDHEN, CDR2 SYDVKM. The CDR3 length is 12 residues. V lost 6 bases, J lost 6 bases, and 11 bases lay in between. For the CDR3, the DNA is TGTGCCAGCAGCCCAAGGGGTAATGGCTACACCTTC. Protein: CASSPRGNGYTF.

V gene TRBV30 combines with J gene TRBJ2-7; D is possibly TRBD2 (5 bases). This CDR3 spans 12 amino acids. The V gene lost 5 bases and the J gene lost 3 bases, with 11 bases spanning the gap. CDR1 and CDR2 from the germline V gene are GTSNPN and SVGIG (reference sequence). DNA for the CDR3: TGTGCCTGGGACTACATGGACTACGAGCAGTACTTC. This translates into CAWDYMDYEQYF.

The CDR3 loop reads CASSPGQGTANSPLHF. The CDR3 DNA reads as TGTGCCAGCAGCCCCGGACAGGGGACGGCTAATTCACCCCTCCACTTT. The chain links TRBV11-1 to TRBJ1-6; TRBD1 aligns across 9 bases. This CDR3 spans 16 amino acids. The J segment lost 6 bases and the V segment lost 5 bases, leaving 8 bases of the junction unmatched. The germline V gene has CDR1 SGHAT and CDR2 FQDESV (reference sequence). The full variable domain, in which reference TRBV11-1 and TRBJ1-6 provide the parts outside the CDR3, is EAEVAQSPRYKITEKSQAVAFWCDPISGHATLYWYRQILGQGPELLVQFQDESVVDDSQLPKDRFSAERLKGVDSTLKIQPAELGDSAMYLCASSPGQGTANSPLHFGNGTRLTVT.

This chain connects TRBV28 to TRBJ2-7; 10 nucleotides align to TRBD1. CDR3 length equals 13 residues. In germline, CDR1 is MDHEN, CDR2 SYDVKM. V gave up 3 bases and J gave up 6 bases; unmatched junction bases: 2. Written as DNA, the CDR3 is TGTGCCAGCAGTTTCTGGGACAGGGGCGAGCAGTACTTC. Its translation is CASSFWDRGEQYF.

J is TRBJ2-5 and V is TRBV11-1; D possibly corresponds to TRBD1 (6 bases). The CDR3 consists of 13 residues. Per the germline V gene, CDR1 is SGHAT and CDR2 is FQDESV (reference sequence). Trimming left V 5 bases short and J 4 bases short, with 11 bases between. Here the CDR3 reads CASSLQGSETQYF. CDR3 coding DNA: TGTGCCAGCAGCCTACAGGGATCAGAGACCCAGTACTTC.

The V call is TRBV4-1, the J call TRBJ1-1; TRBD1 matches at 7 bases. This CDR3 is 16 amino acids long. The trim removed 1 base at V and 4 bases at J, leaving 9 bases unmatched. Germline CDR1 reads MGHRA; CDR2 reads YSYEKL. CDR3 DNA sequence: TGCGCCAGCAGCCAAGTGAGGGGGCGGTTGGGCACTGAAGCTTTCTTT. Translating it yields CASSQVRGRLGTEAFF.

This chain joins TRBV19 and TRBJ2-2; a weak D match, TRBD2 (5 bases). Germline V gives CDR1 LNHDA, CDR2 SQIVND (reference sequence). The CDR3 runs to 18 residues. The V gene lost 4 bases and the J gene lost 3 bases, with 21 bases spanning the gap. The CDR3 spells CASSTDLPEGLYTGELFF. The CDR3 nucleotides are TGTGCCAGTAGTACAGACCTCCCAGAGGGCCTGTACACCGGGGAGCTGTTTTTT.

This sequence joins TRBV14 and TRBJ2-1; D unclear. Deletions cut 6 bases from V and 0 bases from J, with 6 bases between. CDR1 is SGHDN, CDR2 FVKESK, per germline. The CDR3 loop spans 13 amino acids. The CDR3 loop reads CASRADSYNEQFF. The CDR3 DNA reads as TGTGCCAGCAGGGCAGACTCCTACAATGAGCAGTTCTTC.

This sequence joins TRBV7-8 and TRBJ2-1, with 10 bases aligning to TRBD2. This CDR3 is 15 amino acids long. Germline assignment: CDR1 SGHVS and CDR2 FQNEAQ. The V gene end was trimmed by 6 bases and the J gene end by 3 bases; junction bases not matched to a gene: 5. The CDR3 loop is CASSNSGGGYNEQFF. For the CDR3, the DNA is TGTGCCAGCAGTAACAGCGGGGGGGGCTACAATGAGCAGTTCTTC.

This clone came up once. The chain recombines TRBV27 with TRBJ1-2, with a possible D match to TRBD1 (6 bases). Germline V lookup: CDR1 MNHEY, CDR2 SMNVEV (reference sequence). The V end was cut by 3 bases, the J end by 4 bases, with 21 bases between. The CDR3 length is 17 residues. The CDR3, as DNA: TGTGCCAGCAGTTTGGAGCCAGGGGAGAATGGCCCCTATGGCTACACCTTC. It is translated as CASSLEPGENGPYGYTF.

The rearrangement uses TRBV27 and TRBJ1-5, with D uncertain. The germline V gene encodes CDR1 MNHEY and CDR2 SMNVEV (reference sequence). The CDR3 has 14 residues. Deletions cut 3 bases from V and 8 bases from J, with 14 bases between. CDR3 DNA: TGTGCCAGCAGTTTCAGGAGGGAGCAAGAGCCCCAGCATTTT. Protein product: CASSFRREQEPQHF.

This clone was seen once. J is TRBJ2-3 and V is TRBV9, with D possibly matching TRBD2 (6 bases). This CDR3 contains 15 residues. Germline CDR1 is SGDLS and CDR2 is YYNGEE. Trimming cost V 6 bases and J 0 bases, with 14 bases left between them. In DNA form, the CDR3 reads TGTGCCAGCAACTACGGCGGGGCGAGCACAGATACGCAGTATTTT. It yields the protein CASNYGGASTDTQYF.

This clone was detected once. The chain links TRBV30 to TRBJ1-6; D is ambiguous. V lost 0 bases, J lost 4 bases, and 7 bases lay in between. There are 14 residues in the CDR3. CDR1 is GTSNPN and CDR2 is SVGIG in the germline V gene (reference sequence). The CDR3 DNA is TGTGCCTGGAGTGTGATGGCTTATAATTCACCCCTCCACTTT. Translating it yields CAWSVMAYNSPLHF.

The rearrangement joins TRBV7-9 to TRBJ1-2; TRBD1 is a possible D gene (6 bases). CDR1 is SEHNR and CDR2 is FQNEAQ in the germline V gene (reference sequence). The CDR3 runs to 16 residues. Trimming shortened V by 5 bases and J by 0 bases, and 16 bases separated the two germline ends. DNA of the CDR3: TGTGCCAGCAGCATCACCGGGACACCAACTAACTATGGCTACACCTTC. Its protein product is CASSITGTPTNYGYTF. Supplemented by reference TRBV7-9 and TRBJ1-2, the full variable domain reads DTGVSQNPRHKITKRGQNVTFRCDPISEHNRLYWYRQTLGQGPEFLTYFQNEAQLEKSRLLSDRFSAERPKGSFSTLEIQRTEQGDSAMYLCASSITGTPTNYGYTFGSGTRLTVV.

V gene TRBV19 combines with J gene TRBJ1-5; D might be TRBD1 (5 bases). This CDR3 is built from 13 residues. CDR1 and CDR2 from the germline V gene are LNHDA and SQIVND (reference sequence). V dropped 1 base and J dropped 7 bases, with 8 bases sitting between them. The CDR3 loop is CASSIGAGQPQHF. CDR3 nucleotide sequence: TGTGCCAGTAGTATAGGGGCAGGGCAGCCCCAGCATTTT.

V gene TRBV7-9 combines with J gene TRBJ2-5, with D possibly TRBD2 on 5 matching bases. The CDR3 has 13 residues. Germline lookup yields CDR1 SEHNR and CDR2 FQNEAQ (reference sequence). With 3 bases removed from V and 3 bases from J, the gap between germline ends came to 8 bases. The CDR3 here is CASSFSAEETQYF. CDR3 nucleotides: TGTGCCAGCAGCTTTTCAGCGGAAGAGACCCAGTACTTC.

The chain couples TRBV30 to TRBJ1-5, with D perhaps TRBD1 (6 bases). Trimming left V 0 bases short and J 4 bases short, with 13 bases between. The CDR3 loop spans 15 amino acids. Germline V lookup: CDR1 GTSNPN, CDR2 SVGIG (reference sequence). CDR3 sequence: CAWSVGDTLNQPQHF. The CDR3 DNA reads as TGTGCCTGGAGTGTAGGGGACACCTTAAATCAGCCCCAGCATTTT.

This clone was seen once. This chain connects TRBV6-5 to TRBJ1-1; maybe TRBD1 (5 bases). CDR1 MNHEY and CDR2 SVGAGI come from the germline V gene. The CDR3 spans 15 residues. Trimming removed 7 bases at V and 3 bases at J, with 18 bases between. CDR3 coding DNA: TGTGCCAGCATCCGGGACTCCCTGACAGACACTGAAGCTTTCTTT. Translating it yields CASIRDSLTDTEAFF.

The chain recombines TRBV28 with TRBJ1-1, with D possibly TRBD1 on 6 matching bases. Germline lookup yields CDR1 MDHEN and CDR2 SYDVKM. CDR3 length: 14 residues. Trimming took off 2 bases at V and 0 bases at J, with 7 bases between the two ends. The CDR3 bases are TGTGCCAGCAGTTTAAGGGGGTTGAACACTGAAGCTTTCTTT. It yields the protein CASSLRGLNTEAFF.

This clone was counted a single time. The chain is built from TRBV12-5 and TRBJ2-7; TRBD1 aligns across 8 bases. This CDR3 has 15 residues. CDR1 LGHNT and CDR2 FRNRAP come from the germline V gene. Losses at the gene ends were 4 bases for V and 2 bases for J; bases not matched to a gene: 7. The CDR3 sequence is CASGYGPGGPYEQYF. In DNA, the CDR3 is TGTGCTAGTGGTTATGGGCCAGGGGGCCCCTACGAGCAGTACTTC.

This clone was observed a single time. The rearrangement uses TRBV7-9 and TRBJ2-1; unclear D gene. CDR3 length: 14 amino acids. Trimming removed 5 bases at V and 8 bases at J, with 16 bases between. CDR1 and CDR2 (germline): SEHNR, FQNEAQ (reference sequence). CDR3 sequence (DNA): TGTGCCAGCAGCCCTGGGTCGCCCCGGGATGAGCAGTTCTTC. This encodes CASSPGSPRDEQFF. The full variable domain, completed using reference TRBV7-9 and TRBJ2-1, is DTGVSQNPRHKITKRGQNVTFRCDPISEHNRLYWYRQTLGQGPEFLTYFQNEAQLEKSRLLSDRFSAERPKGSFSTLEIQRTEQGDSAMYLCASSPGSPRDEQFFGPGTRLTVL.